This T cell receptor beta chain was identified in a study of blood T cell repertoires in COVID-19. Whole-study context: There were acute and convalescent COVID-19 samples, and they came from the United States, Italy and Spain.

Method: immunoSEQ multiplex PCR; TCRdb's copy keeps in-frame clones and lacks some. Found here are about 24,000 clones, around four fifths of them singletons; the top ten hold 7% to 10%. The CDR3 is 16 residues long. CDR1 is KGHSH and CDR2 is LQKENI in the germline V gene. V shed 6 bases and J 6 bases; nucleotides not matched to a gene: 17. The genes are TRBV18 and TRBJ2-7; 7 bases fit TRBD2. Sequenced: peripheral blood. This TCR was recovered from a human donor in a cohort sampled during active COVID-19. The CDR3 is CASSPNRGVSYIEQYF. The CDR3 bases are TGTGCCAGCTCCCCTAATCGGGGGGTTAGTTACATCGAGCAGTACTTC.